These 25 T cell receptor beta chains were sequenced from one sample in a study of T cell repertoires in cytomegalovirus infection. MiXCR, run by TCRdb on the reads, gives a single entry per CDR3 protein. The data hold 500,000 to 600,000 distinct CDR3 sequences, with 15% to 20% observed a single time. Sequenced input: CD8+ T cells from PBMCs. These receptors came from a human donor in good health (CMV status not recorded). Some clones in this sample may be carry-over from other donors' samples.

In its sample, this clonotype was seen many times. This chain links TRBV25-1 with TRBJ1-6, with D tentatively TRBD1 (5 bases). Germline V gene sequence: CDR1 MGHDK, CDR2 SYGVNS. Trimming removed 8 bases from V and 7 bases from J, with 12 bases in between. The CDR3 spans 13 residues. CDR3 sequence (DNA): TGTGCCAGCGAGGGACCGGGAAATTCACCCCTCCACTTT. Translated, it gives CASEGPGNSPLHF. Supplemented by reference TRBV25-1 and TRBJ1-6, the full variable domain reads EADIYQTPRYLVIGTGKKITLECSQTMGHDKMYWYQQDPGMELHLIHYSYGVNSTEKGDLSSESTVSRIRTEHFPLTLESARPSHTSQYLCASEGPGNSPLHFGNGTRLTVT.

This clonotype was observed a few times. The genes are TRBV15 and TRBJ2-1, with D tentatively TRBD2 (6 bases). CDR1 LNHNV and CDR2 YYDKDF come from the germline V gene (reference sequence). V lost 3 bases and J lost 9, with 12 bases in between. The CDR3 spans 13 residues. Here the CDR3 DNA reads TGTGCCACCAGCAGGTATACTAGCAGTGAGCAGTTCTTC. It is translated as CATSRYTSSEQFF. Looking up the rest from reference TRBV15 and TRBJ2-1 gives the full variable domain: DAMVIQNPRYQVTQFGKPVTLSCSQTLNHNVMYWYQQKSSQAPKLLFHYYDKDFNNEADTPDNFQSRRPNTSFCFLDIRSPGLGDTAMYLCATSRYTSSEQFFGPGTRLTVL.

The sample holds many counts of this clonotype. This chain uses TRBV6-1 with TRBJ2-1; tentatively, D is TRBD2 (6 bases). In germline, CDR1 is MNHNS, CDR2 SASEGT. The V end was cut by 4 bases, the J end by 7 bases, with 11 bases between. This CDR3 comprises 13 residues. CDR3 DNA: TGTGCCAGCAGTGGCCTTAGCGGAAATGAGCAGTTCTTC. Translating gives CASSGLSGNEQFF.

This clonotype was counted at least ten times. J is TRBJ1-2 and V is TRBV7-9, with 7 bases identical to TRBD1. V shed 1 base and J 5 bases; nucleotides not matched to a gene: 4. This CDR3 has 14 amino acids. Germline CDR1 and CDR2: SEHNR and FQNEAQ (reference sequence). The CDR3 is CASSLGGQIYGYTF. In DNA, the CDR3 is TGTGCCAGCAGCTTAGGGGGACAGATATATGGCTACACCTTC.

Points on this clonotype: The junction departs from the called germline gene at one end, perhaps through a read error. CDR3 sequence reads: CASSYRGSNQPPHF. The CDR3 region has the DNA TGTGCCAGCAGTTATAGGGGTAGCAATCAGCCCCCGCATTTT. This chain connects TRBV6-8 to TRBJ1-5; perhaps TRBD1 as D (5 bases). The CDR3 consists of 14 residues. Germline V gives CDR1 MNHGY, CDR2 SAAAGT.

This clonotype was detected many times. The chain has TRBV28 and TRBJ2-3, with 11 nucleotides matching TRBD2. Germline lookup yields CDR1 MDHEN and CDR2 SYDVKM. V gave up 6 bases and J gave up 6 bases; unmatched junction bases: 8. The CDR3 runs 15 residues. CDR3 nucleotide sequence: TGTGCCAGCAGAAACCGACTAGCGGGACTGGATACGCAGTATTTT. Its protein is CASRNRLAGLDTQYF.

The chain employs TRBV20-1 and TRBJ1-2, with TRBD1 matching over 8 bases. The germline gives CDR1 DFQATT, CDR2 SNEGSKA (reference sequence). There are 11 residues in the CDR3. The V and J ends lost 6 bases and 10 bases, in that order; junction bases with no gene match: 7. CDR3 residues: CSARQGRIYTF. CDR3 nucleotides: TGCAGTGCCAGACAGGGGAGGATCTACACCTTC.

At least ten counts were recorded for this clonotype. V and J are TRBV11-2 and TRBJ2-1; the D gene is possibly TRBD1 (5 bases). CDR1 SGHAT and CDR2 FQNNGV come from the germline V gene. The CDR3 extends over 13 amino acids. Trimming pared 6 bases from V and 11 bases from J, leaving 17 bases between. CDR3 bases: TGTGCCAGCAGTTCTATGACAGACACGAAGCAGTTCTTC. It is translated as CASSSMTDTKQFF.

This clonotype was seen a few times. A read error may explain this, as a much larger clone is one base away. The chain combines TRBV9 with TRBJ2-7, with 9 positions matching TRBD2. From germline, CDR1 is SGDLS and CDR2 YYNGEE. V dropped 0 bases and J dropped 2; count of bases not matched to a gene: 3. The CDR3 totals 15 residues. The chain's CDR3 is CASSVGPSGAYEQYF. In DNA form, the CDR3 reads TGTGCCAGCAGCGTAGGGCCTAGCGGGGCCTACGAGCAGTACTTC.

The gene calls are TRBV9 and TRBJ2-2; no definite D call. Germline V gene sequence: CDR1 SGDLS, CDR2 YYNGEE. The ends were cut back, 4 bases at V and 1 base at J, with 8 bases in the middle. CDR3 length: 14 residues. CDR3 DNA sequence: TGTGCCAGCAGCCCTCCTATGAACACCGGGGAGCTGTTTTTT. Its translation is CASSPPMNTGELFF.

This clonotype was seen repeatedly, ten times or more. In DNA, the CDR3 is TGTGCCAGCAGTTCGGGGTCGGGACGGCTAACCTACAATGAGCAGTTCTTC. Protein: CASSSGSGRLTYNEQFF. This chain connects TRBV28 to TRBJ2-1, with D perhaps matching TRBD1 or TRBD2 (5 bases each). V lost 4 bases and J 2 bases, leaving 18 bases between the germline ends. CDR1 is MDHEN and CDR2 is SYDVKM in the germline V gene. This CDR3 region has 17 residues.

This clonotype showed up many times. This chain connects TRBV11-2 to TRBJ2-4; 10 positions match TRBD1. The V gene's germline CDR1 is SGHAT and CDR2 FQNNGV. The V segment lost 6 bases and the J segment 2 bases; nucleotides outside the gene matches: 7. The CDR3 is 16 amino acids. Here the CDR3 reads CASREWDRGSKNIQYF. The CDR3 DNA reads as TGTGCCAGCAGAGAGTGGGACAGGGGTTCCAAAAACATTCAGTACTTC.

The gene calls are TRBV9 and TRBJ2-3; 12 positions match TRBD2. This CDR3 has 15 residues. V gave up 0 bases and J gave up 5 bases; unmatched junction bases: 1. Germline V lookup: CDR1 SGDLS, CDR2 YYNGEE. CDR3 DNA: TGTGCCAGCAGCGTAGGGACTAGCGGGGTAGATACGCAGTATTTT. Residues: CASSVGTSGVDTQYF.

This clonotype showed up many times. The chain uses TRBV4-1 and TRBJ2-2; D unclear. Germline-derived CDR1 and CDR2 are MGHRA and YSYEKL. V lost 0 bases to trimming and J lost 6 bases, with 11 bases between them. The CDR3 has 15 residues. Here the CDR3 reads CASSQDPSLAGELFF. Written as DNA, the CDR3 is TGCGCCAGCAGCCAAGATCCCTCGCTCGCCGGGGAGCTGTTTTTT.

This clonotype was found many times. This rearrangement joins TRBV7-2 to TRBJ2-1; TRBD2 agrees at 8 bases. V gave up 10 bases and J gave up 7 bases; unmatched junction bases: 12. Per germline, CDR1 SGHTA and CDR2 FQGNSA. The CDR3 sequence is 14 residues long. The CDR3 is CATGAGSGKNEQFF. DNA of the CDR3: TGTGCCACCGGGGCGGGTAGCGGGAAGAATGAGCAGTTCTTC.

The chain uses TRBV2 and TRBJ2-7; 9 nucleotides agree with TRBD1. After removal of 10 bases from V and 7 bases from J, the junction contained 14 bases not matched to a gene. This CDR3 has 14 amino acids. Germline values: CDR1 SNHLY, CDR2 FYNNEI. CDR3 nucleotide sequence: TGTGCCACCCCCAACCGGGACAGGGCGTGGGAGCAGTACTTC. Amino acids: CATPNRDRAWEQYF.

This chain connects TRBV14 to TRBJ1-1; 10 bases match TRBD1. Germline loops: CDR1 SGHDN, CDR2 FVKESK. The CDR3 covers 14 residues. The V and J ends lost 4 bases and 10 bases, in that order; junction bases with no gene match: 9. The CDR3 DNA is TGTGCCAGCAGCCTAGAGACAGGGGGCAGGGTAGCTTTCTTT. This encodes CASSLETGGRVAFF.

Many counts were recorded for this clonotype. This chain links TRBV23-1 with TRBJ2-1, with a weak D call TRBD2 (5 bases). TRBV23-1 is designated an ORF whose function remains uncertain. Trimming cost V 6 bases and J 5 bases, with 23 bases left between them. The CDR3 has 17 residues. The CDR3 sequence is CASSPRPTRGWDNEQFF. CDR3 in DNA: TGCGCCAGCAGCCCCAGGCCCACAAGAGGGTGGGACAATGAGCAGTTCTTC.

The chain recombines TRBV19 with TRBJ2-1, with 11 bases identical to TRBD2. In germline, CDR1 is LNHDA, CDR2 SQIVND (reference sequence). J was trimmed by 4 bases and V by 5 bases; bases with no gene match: 7. The CDR3 runs to 16 residues. Here the CDR3 DNA reads TGTGCCAGTAGTGATCCTAGCGGGAGGTGGTACAATGAGCAGTTCTTC. This translates into CASSDPSGRWYNEQFF.

This clonotype was recorded many times. The chain has TRBV12-3 or TRBV12-4 and TRBJ2-1; 9 positions agree with TRBD1. The V gene end was trimmed by 5 bases and the J gene end by 4 bases; junction bases not matched to a gene: 6. CDR3 length: 15 amino acids. This CDR3 is CASSAGTGHYNEQFF. The CDR3 DNA is TGTGCCAGCAGTGCCGGGACAGGGCATTACAATGAGCAGTTCTTC.

This clonotype was recorded a few times. The genes are TRBV2 and TRBJ1-6; 7 positions agree with TRBD1. Trimming at V came to 0 bases and at J to 10 bases, leaving 9 bases not matched to a gene. From germline, CDR1 is SNHLY and CDR2 FYNNEI. The CDR3 runs to 16 residues. In nucleotides, the CDR3 is TGTGCCAGCAGTGAAGCCCTGAGACAGGGAGAGTCACCCCTCCACTTT. Translating it yields CASSEALRQGESPLHF.

This clonotype occurred a few times. V and J are TRBV5-4 and TRBJ2-1; a weak D match, TRBD2 (5 bases). The germline V and J ends were trimmed by 2 bases and 6 bases, with 9 bases remaining between them. CDR1 and CDR2 (germline): SGHNT, YYREEE (reference sequence). The CDR3 runs 13 residues. CDR3 sequence: CASSFRGSNEQFF. The DNA of the CDR3 is TGTGCCAGCAGCTTCCGGGGTTCCAATGAGCAGTTCTTC.

This clonotype was found a few times. The V gene is TRBV27, the J gene TRBJ2-7, with 11 bases aligning to TRBD1. CDR3 length: 17 residues. Germline loops: CDR1 MNHEY, CDR2 SMNVEV (reference sequence). The J segment lost 4 bases and the V segment lost 6 bases, leaving 14 bases of the junction unmatched. CDR3 bases: TGTGCCAGCAGCCCAACCCCGGGACAGGGGGACACTTACGAGCAGTACTTC. It translates to CASSPTPGQGDTYEQYF.

This clonotype appeared a few times. The chain combines TRBV5-5 with TRBJ2-1; 10 bases are shared with TRBD1. In germline, CDR1 is SGHKS, CDR2 YYEKEE (reference sequence). The CDR3 is 15 residues long. The V and J ends lost 7 bases and 8 bases, in that order; junction bases with no gene match: 12. CDR3 DNA sequence: TGTGCCAGCTTTTTACCGGGACAGGGGACCGATGAGCAGTTCTTC. Protein sequence: CASFLPGQGTDEQFF.

There are many counts of this clonotype. The gene calls are TRBV7-2 and TRBJ2-2, with 8 bases fitting TRBD2. The CDR3 runs 20 residues. Germline V CDR1 and CDR2: SGHTA, FQGNSA. V lost 1 base, J lost 6 bases, and 19 bases stayed unmatched. CDR3 loop: CASSLEFWRGANFVAGELFF. The DNA for the CDR3 is TGTGCCAGCAGCTTAGAATTTTGGCGGGGGGCTAATTTCGTGGCCGGGGAGCTGTTTTTT.